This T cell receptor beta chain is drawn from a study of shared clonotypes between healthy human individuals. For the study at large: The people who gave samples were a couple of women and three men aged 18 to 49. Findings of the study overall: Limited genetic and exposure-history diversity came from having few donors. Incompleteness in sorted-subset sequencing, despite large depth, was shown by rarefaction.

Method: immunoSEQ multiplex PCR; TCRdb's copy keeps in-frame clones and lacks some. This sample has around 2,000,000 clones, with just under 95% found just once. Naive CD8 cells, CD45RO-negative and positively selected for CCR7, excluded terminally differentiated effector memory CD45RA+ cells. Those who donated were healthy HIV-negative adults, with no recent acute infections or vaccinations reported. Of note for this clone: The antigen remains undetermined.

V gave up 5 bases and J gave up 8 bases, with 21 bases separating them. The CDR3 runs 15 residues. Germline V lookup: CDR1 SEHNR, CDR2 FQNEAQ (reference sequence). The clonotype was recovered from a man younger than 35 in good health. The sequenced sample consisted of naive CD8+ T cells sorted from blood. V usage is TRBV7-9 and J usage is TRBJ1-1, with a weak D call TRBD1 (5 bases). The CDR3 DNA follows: TGTGCCAGCAGCCCATCCTCCCTGGAGGCAGGGGAAGCTTTCTTT. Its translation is CASSPSSLEAGEAFF.